The clone carrying this TCR beta chain was recorded once. Antigen: not known. These data come from a study of vaccination and CD4 T cells after COVID-19. The study, taken as a whole, reports: Convalescent participants were relatively few, and none had early post-infection timepoints studied.

CDR1 and CDR2 from the germline V gene are ENHRY and SYGVKD. V was pared by 10 bases and J by 6 bases, with 8 bases of the junction left unmatched. The CDR3 length is 14 residues. Noted treatment: roughly 10-day PBMC culture with coronavirus spike peptide pools or control peptides (ViraFEST assay). The ViraFEST method relied on peptide pools to expand antigen-specific T cells, followed by TCR sequencing. Cultured CD4+ T-cell DNA underwent Oncomine TCR Beta short-read sequencing. TCRdb analysed the PCR reads with MiXCR anew, one entry per CDR3 protein. This table has under 25,000 distinct CDR3 sequences, around half appearing once.

The source material was CD4+ T cells from blood, cultured in vitro. The rearrangement joins TRBV10-3 to TRBJ2-1, with 11 bases identical to TRBD2. This clonotype was sampled from a human donor who had recovered from COVID-19. CDR3 region: CASTGTSGSNEQFF. The CDR3 DNA follows: TGTGCCAGCACTGGGACTAGCGGAAGCAATGAGCAGTTCTTC.